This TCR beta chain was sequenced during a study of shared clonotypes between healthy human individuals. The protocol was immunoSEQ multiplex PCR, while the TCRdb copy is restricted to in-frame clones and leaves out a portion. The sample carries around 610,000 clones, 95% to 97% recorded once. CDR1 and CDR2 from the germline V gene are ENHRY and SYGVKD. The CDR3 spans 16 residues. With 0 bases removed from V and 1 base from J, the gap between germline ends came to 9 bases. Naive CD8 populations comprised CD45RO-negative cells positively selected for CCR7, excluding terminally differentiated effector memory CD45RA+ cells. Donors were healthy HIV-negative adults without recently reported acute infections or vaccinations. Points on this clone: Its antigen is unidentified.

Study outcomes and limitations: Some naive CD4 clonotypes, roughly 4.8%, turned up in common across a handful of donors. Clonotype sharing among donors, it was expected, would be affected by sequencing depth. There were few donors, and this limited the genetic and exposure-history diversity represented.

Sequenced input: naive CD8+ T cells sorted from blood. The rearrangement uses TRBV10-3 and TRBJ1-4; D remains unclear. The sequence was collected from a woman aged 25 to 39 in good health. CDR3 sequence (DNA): TGTGCCATCAGTGAGTCGACTCGAGGAACTAATGAAAAACTGTTTTTT. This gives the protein CAISESTRGTNEKLFF.